These 20 T cell receptor beta chains share one sample of origin, sequenced in a study of cytotoxic CD8 clonotypes in ibrutinib-treated CLL. The data were produced by immunoSEQ multiplex PCR, yet TCRdb's version contains in-frame clones alone and is incomplete. The table has some 300,000 clones, approximately 80% seen once. The sample in question was PBMCs, obtained before ibrutinib treatment. These receptors were obtained from a human donor with chronic lymphocytic leukemia.

The gene calls are TRBV5-1 and TRBJ2-1; the D gene is possibly TRBD1 (5 bases). Trimming removed 6 bases from V and 9 bases from J, with 16 bases in between. The CDR3 has 13 amino acids. Germline-derived CDR1 and CDR2 are SGHRS and YFSETQ. CDR3 protein: CASIIGPQGEQFF. The CDR3 bases are TGCGCCAGCATCATAGGACCTCAGGGTGAGCAGTTCTTC.

The J gene is TRBJ2-2, the V gene TRBV29-1; D is ambiguous. In germline, CDR1 is SQVTM, CDR2 ANQGSEA. This CDR3 contains 13 residues. V was cut by 4 bases and J by 1 base, with 7 bases left in between. DNA for the CDR3: TGCAGCGTTGGTGGGGTGAACACCGGGGAGCTGTTTTTT. This encodes CSVGGVNTGELFF.

The chain links TRBV6-5 to TRBJ1-2; tentatively, D is TRBD1 (6 bases). Trimming cost V 6 bases and J 4 bases, with 18 bases left between them. The CDR3 is made up of 15 amino acids. Germline values: CDR1 MNHEY, CDR2 SVGAGI. Here the CDR3 reads CASRTSRDNLYGYTF. DNA of the CDR3: TGTGCCAGCAGGACCTCCCGGGACAACCTCTATGGCTACACCTTC.

The chain carries TRBV28 and TRBJ2-7; the D gene is possibly TRBD2 (6 bases). From germline, CDR1 is MDHEN and CDR2 SYDVKM. CDR3 length equals 13 residues. V lost 9 bases to trimming and J lost 2 bases, with 14 bases between them. CDR3 sequence reads: CASNRLGAYEQYF. In DNA, the CDR3 is TGTGCCAGTAACCGACTAGGTGCCTACGAGCAGTACTTC.

The V call is TRBV5-1, the J call TRBJ1-2, with 10 bases lining up with TRBD1. CDR3 length equals 15 residues. The germline gives CDR1 SGHRS, CDR2 YFSETQ. Germline trimming cut 2 bases from V and 1 base from J; bases unmatched to any gene: 2. The CDR3 sequence is CASSFGTGDNYGYTF. CDR3 coding DNA: TGCGCCAGCAGCTTCGGGACAGGGGATAACTATGGCTACACCTTC.

In this sample, this clone turned up a few times. V and J are TRBV7-9 and TRBJ1-4; D gene uncertain. The CDR3 covers 16 residues. From germline, CDR1 is SEHNR and CDR2 FQNEAQ (reference sequence). With 2 bases removed from V and 8 bases from J, the gap between germline ends came to 18 bases. CDR3 DNA sequence: TGTGCCAGCAGCTTATCTTCGACACCGCCGGGGGAAAAACTGTTTTTT. Residues: CASSLSSTPPGEKLFF. The full variable domain, with the rest looked up from reference TRBV7-9 and TRBJ1-4, is DTGVSQNPRHKITKRGQNVTFRCDPISEHNRLYWYRQTLGQGPEFLTYFQNEAQLEKSRLLSDRFSAERPKGSFSTLEIQRTEQGDSAMYLCASSLSSTPPGEKLFFGSGTQLSVL.

This clone has just a few counts. The gene calls are TRBV29-1 and TRBJ2-1, with D unresolved. V was clipped by 7 bases and J by 8 bases, with 15 bases between them. The CDR3 is made up of 12 amino acids. Germline V gene lookup returns CDR1 SQVTM and CDR2 ANQGSEA. The CDR3: CSATTRWDEQFF. The DNA for the CDR3 is TGCAGCGCCACTACGAGGTGGGATGAGCAGTTCTTC.

The CDR3 region is CASSFPRKNPHNEQFF. DNA of the CDR3: TGTGCCAGCAGCTTTCCGCGGAAGAACCCCCACAATGAGCAGTTCTTC. The chain employs TRBV11-2 and TRBJ2-1, with D uncertain. V dropped 3 bases and J dropped 5 bases, with 17 bases sitting between them. This CDR3 is built from 16 residues. The germline gives CDR1 SGHAT, CDR2 FQNNGV. The full variable domain, rest sourced from reference TRBV11-2 and TRBJ2-1, is EAGVAQSPRYKIIEKRQSVAFWCNPISGHATLYWYQQILGQGPKLLIQFQNNGVVDDSQLPKDRFSAERLKGVDSTLKIQPAKLEDSAVYLCASSFPRKNPHNEQFFGPGTRLTVL.

The chain carries TRBV28 and TRBJ1-5; D remains ambiguous. The CDR3 covers 15 residues. V lost 5 bases to trimming and J lost 0 bases, with 11 bases between them. The germline CDR1 and CDR2 sequences are MDHEN and SYDVKM. The CDR3 DNA reads as TGTGCCAGCAGTCCCCGGCTCGGTAGCAATCAGCCCCAGCATTTT. It yields the protein CASSPRLGSNQPQHF.

The J gene is TRBJ1-5, the V gene TRBV27, with a possible D match to TRBD1 (6 bases). This CDR3 contains 13 residues. CDR1 MNHEY and CDR2 SMNVEV come from the germline V gene (reference sequence). The ends were cut back, 6 bases at V and 7 bases at J, with 13 bases in the middle. The CDR3 protein is CASRDSSRQPQHF. The CDR3, as DNA: TGTGCCAGCAGGGACAGTTCCCGGCAGCCCCAGCATTTT.

The rearrangement links TRBV10-3 to TRBJ1-1; TRBD1 matches 8 bases. In germline, CDR1 is ENHRY, CDR2 SYGVKD. The CDR3 is 13 amino acids. The junction had 1 base not matched to a gene; V was cut back by 2 bases and J by 5 bases. CDR3 loop: CAISETGGTEAFF. Written as DNA, the CDR3 is TGTGCCATCAGTGAGACAGGGGGGACTGAAGCTTTCTTT.

This sequence joins TRBV7-9 and TRBJ2-1; 13 bases are a match to TRBD2. Germline CDR1 is SEHNR and CDR2 is FQNEAQ (reference sequence). There are 16 residues in the CDR3. Trimming at V came to 4 bases and at J to 3 bases, leaving 3 bases not matched to a gene. The CDR3 protein is CASSSWTSGGYNEQFF. CDR3 bases: TGTGCCAGCAGCTCCTGGACTAGCGGGGGCTACAATGAGCAGTTCTTC.

This clone was detected many times. The rearrangement joins TRBV5-1 to TRBJ1-2; D is uncertain. V dropped 5 bases and J dropped 4 bases, with 12 bases sitting between them. Germline loops: CDR1 SGHRS, CDR2 YFSETQ. CDR3 length: 13 residues. The CDR3 sequence is CASRDDMGYGYTF. The CDR3 DNA reads as TGCGCCAGCAGGGATGATATGGGCTATGGCTACACCTTC.

The rearrangement uses TRBV7-9 and TRBJ2-1, with TRBD1 identical over 9 bases. Germline loops: CDR1 SEHNR, CDR2 FQNEAQ (reference sequence). The CDR3 is 17 amino acids. Losses at the gene ends were 4 bases for V and 1 base for J; bases not matched to a gene: 8. In nucleotides, the CDR3 is TGTGCCAGCAGCTCGGGACAGGGAGTGGGATCCTACAATGAGCAGTTCTTC. Residues: CASSSGQGVGSYNEQFF. Using reference TRBV7-9 and TRBJ2-1 for the parts outside the CDR3, the full variable domain is DTGVSQNPRHKITKRGQNVTFRCDPISEHNRLYWYRQTLGQGPEFLTYFQNEAQLEKSRLLSDRFSAERPKGSFSTLEIQRTEQGDSAMYLCASSSGQGVGSYNEQFFGPGTRLTVL.

Only a few counts were recorded for this clone. This chain connects TRBV10-3 to TRBJ2-7; 7 bases line up with TRBD1. Germline loops: CDR1 ENHRY, CDR2 SYGVKD. Trimming at V came to 8 bases and at J to 2 bases, leaving 6 bases not matched to a gene. The CDR3 sequence is 13 residues long. CDR3 amino acids: CAIAGTATYEQYF. For the CDR3, the DNA is TGTGCCATCGCCGGGACAGCGACCTACGAGCAGTACTTC.

The chain carries TRBV7-3 and TRBJ2-7; D remains ambiguous. With 6 bases removed from V and 4 bases from J, the gap between germline ends came to 16 bases. Per the germline V gene, CDR1 is SGHTA and CDR2 is FQGTGA. The CDR3 covers 14 residues. The CDR3 coding sequence is TGTGCCAGCAGTAAGTTGCCCGGTTCATACGAGCAGTACTTC. Its protein is CASSKLPGSYEQYF. The entire variable domain, with the rest obtained from reference TRBV7-3 and TRBJ2-7, is as follows: GAGVSQTPSNKVTEKGKYVELRCDPISGHTALYWYRQSLGQGPEFLIYFQGTGAADDSGLPNDRFFAVRPEGSVSTLKIQRTERGDSAVYLCASSKLPGSYEQYFGPGTRLTVT.

The chain carries TRBV29-1 and TRBJ2-6; D is undetermined. The CDR3 contains 13 residues. The V end lost 2 bases, the J end lost 4 bases, and 6 bases lay between the germline ends. Germline assignment: CDR1 SQVTM and CDR2 ANQGSEA. The CDR3 DNA follows: TGCAGCGTTGAATTTTGGGGGGCCAACGTCCTGACTTTC. Translating gives CSVEFWGANVLTF.

The chain is built from TRBV10-3 and TRBJ1-5; D remains ambiguous. V lost 2 bases and J 5 bases, leaving 13 bases between the germline ends. The CDR3 contains 15 residues. Germline V gives CDR1 ENHRY, CDR2 SYGVKD. The CDR3 protein is CAISERLGIDQPQHF. For the CDR3, the DNA is TGTGCCATCAGTGAGCGTCTAGGGATCGATCAGCCCCAGCATTTT.

The rearrangement links TRBV7-6 to TRBJ1-2; 10 nucleotides align to TRBD1. This CDR3 region has 19 residues. The ends lost 0 bases at V and 4 bases at J; junction bases unmatched: 14. Germline lookup yields CDR1 SGHVS and CDR2 FNYEAQ. The DNA of the CDR3 is TGTGCCAGCAGCTTAGCGTCCGGGACAGGGGTTGGAGTAGGCTATGGCTACACCTTC. As protein: CASSLASGTGVGVGYGYTF.

This clone was seen a handful of times. This sequence joins TRBV25-1 and TRBJ2-3; TRBD2 matches at 9 bases. The CDR3 spans 16 residues. The germline V gene encodes CDR1 MGHDK and CDR2 SYGVNS. V trimming: 4 bases; J trimming: 6 bases; junction bases outside the gene matches: 11. The CDR3 is CASSVPSGKLGDTQYF. For the CDR3, the DNA is TGTGCCAGCAGTGTCCCTAGCGGGAAACTAGGGGATACGCAGTATTTT.